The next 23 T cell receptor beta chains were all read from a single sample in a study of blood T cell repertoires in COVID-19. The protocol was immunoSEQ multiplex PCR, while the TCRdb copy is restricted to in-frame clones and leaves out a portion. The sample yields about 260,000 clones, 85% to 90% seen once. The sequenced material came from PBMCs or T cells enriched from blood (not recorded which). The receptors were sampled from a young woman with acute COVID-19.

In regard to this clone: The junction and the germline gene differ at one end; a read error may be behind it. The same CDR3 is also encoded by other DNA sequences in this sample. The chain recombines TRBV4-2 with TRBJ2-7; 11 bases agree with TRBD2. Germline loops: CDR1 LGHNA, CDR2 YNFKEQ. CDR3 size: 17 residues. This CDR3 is CASSQEYGTSGTYEQYF. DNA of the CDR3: TGTGCCAGCAGCCAAGAATACGGGACTAGCGGTACCTACGAGCAGTACTTT.

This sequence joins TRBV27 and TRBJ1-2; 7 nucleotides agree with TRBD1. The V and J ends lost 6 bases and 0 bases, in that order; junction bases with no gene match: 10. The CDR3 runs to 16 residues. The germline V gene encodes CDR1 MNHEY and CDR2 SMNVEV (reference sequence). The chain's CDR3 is CASRATGKKANYGYTF. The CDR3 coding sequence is TGTGCCAGCAGGGCGACAGGGAAAAAGGCTAACTATGGCTACACCTTC.

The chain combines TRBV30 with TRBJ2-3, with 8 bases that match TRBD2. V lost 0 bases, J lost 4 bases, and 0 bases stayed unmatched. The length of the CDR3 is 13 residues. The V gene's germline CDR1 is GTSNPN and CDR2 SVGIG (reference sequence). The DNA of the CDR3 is TGTGCCTGGAGTGTAGCGGGAGCAGATACGCAGTATTTT. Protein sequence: CAWSVAGADTQYF.

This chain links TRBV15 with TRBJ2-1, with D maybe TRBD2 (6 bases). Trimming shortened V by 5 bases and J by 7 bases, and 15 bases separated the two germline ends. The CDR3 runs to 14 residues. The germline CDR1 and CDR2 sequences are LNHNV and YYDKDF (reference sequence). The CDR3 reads CATSGAGLLNEQFF. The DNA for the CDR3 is TGTGCCACCAGCGGCGCGGGACTCCTGAATGAGCAGTTCTTC.

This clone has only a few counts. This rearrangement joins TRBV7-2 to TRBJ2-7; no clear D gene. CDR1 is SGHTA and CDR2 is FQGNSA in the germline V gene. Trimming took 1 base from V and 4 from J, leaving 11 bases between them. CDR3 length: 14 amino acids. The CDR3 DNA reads TGTGCCAGCAGCTTAGTCTCCCCCCAGTACGAGCAGTACTTC. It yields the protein CASSLVSPQYEQYF.

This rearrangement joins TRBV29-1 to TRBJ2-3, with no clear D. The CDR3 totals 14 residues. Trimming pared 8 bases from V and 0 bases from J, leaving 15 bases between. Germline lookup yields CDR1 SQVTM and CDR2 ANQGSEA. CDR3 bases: TGCAGCACTCGAGGCCATCCTAGCACAGATACGCAGTATTTT. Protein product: CSTRGHPSTDTQYF.

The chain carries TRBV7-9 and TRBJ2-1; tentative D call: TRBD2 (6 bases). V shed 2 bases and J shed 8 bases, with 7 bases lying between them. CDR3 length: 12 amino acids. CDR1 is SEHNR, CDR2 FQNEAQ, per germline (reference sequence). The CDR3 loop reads CASSLWGDEQFF. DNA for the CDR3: TGTGCCAGCAGCTTATGGGGGGATGAGCAGTTCTTC.

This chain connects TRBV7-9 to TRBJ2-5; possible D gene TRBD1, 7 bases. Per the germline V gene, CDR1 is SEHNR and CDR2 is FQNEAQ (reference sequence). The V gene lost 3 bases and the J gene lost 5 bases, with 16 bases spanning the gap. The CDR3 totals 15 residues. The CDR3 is CASSFGQAGTETQYF. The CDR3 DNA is TGTGCCAGCAGCTTTGGACAGGCTGGGACTGAGACCCAGTACTTC.

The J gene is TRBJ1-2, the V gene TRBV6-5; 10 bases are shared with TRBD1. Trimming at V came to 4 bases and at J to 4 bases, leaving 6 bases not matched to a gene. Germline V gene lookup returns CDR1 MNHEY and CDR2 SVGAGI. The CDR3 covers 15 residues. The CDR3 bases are TGTGCCAGCAGTTCTGGGACAGGGGCGATCTATGGCTACACCTTC. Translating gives CASSSGTGAIYGYTF.

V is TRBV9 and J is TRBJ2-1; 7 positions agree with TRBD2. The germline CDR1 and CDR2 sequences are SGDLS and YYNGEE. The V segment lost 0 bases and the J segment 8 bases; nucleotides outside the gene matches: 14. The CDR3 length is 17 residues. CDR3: CASSVGAGLEGLDEQFF. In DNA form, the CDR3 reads TGTGCCAGCAGCGTAGGTGCAGGACTAGAGGGGTTGGATGAGCAGTTCTTC.

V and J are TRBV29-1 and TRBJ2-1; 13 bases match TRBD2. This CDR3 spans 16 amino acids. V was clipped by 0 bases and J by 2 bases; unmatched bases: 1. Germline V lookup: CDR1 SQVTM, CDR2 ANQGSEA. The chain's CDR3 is CSVEEGLAGTYNEQFF. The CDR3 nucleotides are TGCAGCGTTGAAGAGGGACTAGCGGGGACCTACAATGAGCAGTTCTTC.

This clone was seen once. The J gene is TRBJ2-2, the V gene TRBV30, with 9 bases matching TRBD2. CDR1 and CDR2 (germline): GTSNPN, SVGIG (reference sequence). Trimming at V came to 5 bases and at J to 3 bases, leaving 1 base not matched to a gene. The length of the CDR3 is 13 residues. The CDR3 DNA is TGTGCCTGGCTAGCGGGATACACCGGGGAGCTGTTTTTT. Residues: CAWLAGYTGELFF.

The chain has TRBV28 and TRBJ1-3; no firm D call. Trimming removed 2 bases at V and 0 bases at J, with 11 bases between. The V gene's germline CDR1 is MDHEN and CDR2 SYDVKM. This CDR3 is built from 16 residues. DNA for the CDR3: TGTGCCAGCAGTTTACGCGGCAGTTACTCTGGAAACACCATATATTTT. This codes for CASSLRGSYSGNTIYF.

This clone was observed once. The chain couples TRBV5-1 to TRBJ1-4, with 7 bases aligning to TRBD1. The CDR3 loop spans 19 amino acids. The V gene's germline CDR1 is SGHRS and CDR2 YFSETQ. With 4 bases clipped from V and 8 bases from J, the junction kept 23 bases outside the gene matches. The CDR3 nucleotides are TGCGCCAGCAGCGAACGGTATGGGACAGCCCGCACGATGGGCGAAAAACTGTTTTTT. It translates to CASSERYGTARTMGEKLFF.

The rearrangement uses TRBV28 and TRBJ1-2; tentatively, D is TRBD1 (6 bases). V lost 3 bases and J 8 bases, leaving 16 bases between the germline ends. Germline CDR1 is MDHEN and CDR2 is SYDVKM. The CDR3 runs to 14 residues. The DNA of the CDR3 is TGTGCCAGCAGTTTTGGAGATTGGGGGCAGGGCTACACCTTC. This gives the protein CASSFGDWGQGYTF.

CDR3 in DNA: TGTGCCAGCAGTTACAGCCACAATGAGCAGTTCTTC. Translating it yields CASSYSHNEQFF. V usage is TRBV6-2 or TRBV6-3 and J usage is TRBJ2-1; D gene ambiguous. CDR3 length: 12 residues. Germline assignment: CDR1 MNHEY and CDR2 SVGEGT. V was shortened by 2 bases and J by 5 bases, with 4 bases between the two germline ends.

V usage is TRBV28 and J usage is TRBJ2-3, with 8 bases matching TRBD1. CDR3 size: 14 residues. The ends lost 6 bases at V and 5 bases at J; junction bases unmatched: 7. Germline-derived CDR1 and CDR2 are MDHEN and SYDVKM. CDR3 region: CASSGDRRLDTQYF. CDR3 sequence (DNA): TGTGCCAGCAGCGGGGACAGGCGGCTAGATACGCAGTATTTT. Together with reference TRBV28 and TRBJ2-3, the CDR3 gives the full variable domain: DVKVTQSSRYLVKRTGEKVFLECVQDMDHENMFWYRQDPGLGLRLIYFSYDVKMKEKGDIPEGYSVSREKKERFSLILESASTNQTSMYLCASSGDRRLDTQYFGPGTRLTVL.

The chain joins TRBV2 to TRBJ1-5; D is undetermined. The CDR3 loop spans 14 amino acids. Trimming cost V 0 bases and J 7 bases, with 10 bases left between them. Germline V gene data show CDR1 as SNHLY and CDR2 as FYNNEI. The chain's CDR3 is CASSEALPRQPQHF. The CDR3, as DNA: TGTGCCAGCAGTGAAGCGCTTCCCAGGCAGCCCCAGCATTTT.

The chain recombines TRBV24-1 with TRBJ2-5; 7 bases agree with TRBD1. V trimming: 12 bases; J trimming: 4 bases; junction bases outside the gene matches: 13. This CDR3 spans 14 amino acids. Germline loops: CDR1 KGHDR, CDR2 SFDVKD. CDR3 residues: CAPLRTGEVETQYF. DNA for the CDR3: TGTGCCCCACTTAGGACAGGCGAGGTAGAGACCCAGTACTTC.

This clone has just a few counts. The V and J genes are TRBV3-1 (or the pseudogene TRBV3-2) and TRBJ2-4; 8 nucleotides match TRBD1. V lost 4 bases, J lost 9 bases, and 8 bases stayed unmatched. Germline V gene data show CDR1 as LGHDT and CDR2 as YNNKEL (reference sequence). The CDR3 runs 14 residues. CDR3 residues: CASSRAGQGSIQYF. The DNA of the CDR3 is TGTGCCAGCAGCCGAGCAGGACAGGGAAGCATTCAGTACTTC.

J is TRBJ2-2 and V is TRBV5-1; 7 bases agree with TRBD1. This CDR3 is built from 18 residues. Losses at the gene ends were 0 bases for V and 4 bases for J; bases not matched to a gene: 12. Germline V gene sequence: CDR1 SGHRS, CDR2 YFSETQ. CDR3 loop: CASSLAHVTGAGTGELFF. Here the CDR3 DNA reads TGCGCCAGCAGCTTGGCTCACGTAACAGGGGCGGGCACCGGGGAGCTGTTTTTT.

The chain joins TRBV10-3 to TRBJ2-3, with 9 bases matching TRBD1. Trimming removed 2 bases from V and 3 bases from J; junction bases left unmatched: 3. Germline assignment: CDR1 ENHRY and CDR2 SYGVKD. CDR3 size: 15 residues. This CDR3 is CAISEGTGSTDTQYF. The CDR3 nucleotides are TGTGCCATCAGTGAGGGGACAGGGTCTACAGATACGCAGTATTTT.

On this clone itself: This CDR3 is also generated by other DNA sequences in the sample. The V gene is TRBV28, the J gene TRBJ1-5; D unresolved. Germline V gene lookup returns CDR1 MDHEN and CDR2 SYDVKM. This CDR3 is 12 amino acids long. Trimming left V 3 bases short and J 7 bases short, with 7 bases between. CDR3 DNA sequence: TGTGCCAGCAGTTTGGCGGGGCAGCCCCAGCATTTT. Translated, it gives CASSLAGQPQHF.